The 7 T cell receptor beta chains in this list originate from one sample, sequenced in a study of regulatory T cells in long-lasting Graves disease. Time point here: newly diagnosed GD, antithyroid drugs for less than 3 months. Isolated PBMC RNA provided the starting material for the TCR library. Assembly of TCR beta libraries relied on iRepertoire HTBI primers together with Arm-PCR of CDR3 regions. TCRdb re-analysed the multiplex PCR reads in MiXCR, keeping a single row per CDR3 protein. The sample records around 480,000 distinct CDR3 sequences, 15% to 20% being singletons. These data were likewise used in another study, on T cells in Graves' hyperthyroidism and ophthalmopathy.

The material sequenced was peripheral blood mononuclear cells (PBMCs), taken at new diagnosis, from a patient treated with antithyroid drugs. The receptor set was obtained from a woman aged 35-60 years with Graves disease.

This clonotype was detected a few times. CDR3 sequence reads: CASSQRVDYGYTF. CDR3 DNA: TGCGCCAGCAGCCAACGAGTGGACTATGGCTACACCTTC. The chain has TRBV4-1 and TRBJ1-2; no clear D. Germline-derived CDR1 and CDR2 are MGHRA and YSYEKL. Trimming removed 2 bases from V and 3 bases from J, with 7 bases in between. The CDR3 is 13 amino acids.

V and J are TRBV2 and TRBJ1-4, with TRBD1 as a possible D gene (6 bases). V was clipped by 1 base and J by 7 bases, with 13 bases between them. The germline gives CDR1 SNHLY, CDR2 FYNNEI. This CDR3 region has 15 residues. The CDR3 DNA reads TGTGCCAGCAGTGAAGGGGGGCTACCTGGTGAAAAACTGTTTTTT. This sequence encodes CASSEGGLPGEKLFF.

This chain connects TRBV18 to TRBJ2-7; no definite D call. CDR1 KGHSH and CDR2 LQKENI come from the germline V gene. The CDR3 runs 16 residues. V lost 2 bases and J 1 base, leaving 15 bases between the germline ends. The CDR3 DNA is TGTGCCAGCTCACCATCCTGGATAGGCAGTTCCTACGAGCAGTACTTC. It codes for CASSPSWIGSSYEQYF. The entire variable domain, with the rest obtained from reference TRBV18 and TRBJ2-7, is as follows: NAGVMQNPRHLVRRRGQEARLRCSPMKGHSHVYWYRQLPEEGLKFMVYLQKENIIDESGMPKERFSAEFPKEGPSILRIQQVVRGDSAAYFCASSPSWIGSSYEQYFGPGTRLTVT.

The table lists this clonotype with a few counts. The chain recombines TRBV12-3 or TRBV12-4 with TRBJ1-2, with D possibly being TRBD1 (6 bases). V lost 7 bases and J 9 bases, leaving 24 bases between the germline ends. This CDR3 is 15 amino acids long. This chain's CDR3 is CASTQQGQAHRRYTF. CDR3 sequence (DNA): TGTGCCAGCACCCAACAGGGACAAGCGCATCGGCGCTACACCTTC.

This clonotype was counted at least ten times. The chain couples TRBV6-2 or TRBV6-3 to TRBJ2-3, with TRBD2 matching over 9 bases. The CDR3 contains 16 residues. V was pared by 5 bases and J by 10 bases, with 16 bases of the junction left unmatched. The V gene's germline CDR1 is MNHEY and CDR2 SVGEGT. In nucleotides, the CDR3 is TGTGCCAGCAGTGCCGTAGCGGGGGCACCACGAAGTGCGCAGTATTTT. Translating it yields CASSAVAGAPRSAQYF.

This clonotype has a count of ten or more. This chain connects TRBV7-9 to TRBJ2-3, with no clear D. V lost 5 bases to trimming and J lost 4 bases, with 10 bases between them. Germline values: CDR1 SEHNR, CDR2 FQNEAQ (reference sequence). This CDR3 has 13 residues. Here the CDR3 DNA reads TGTGCCAGCAGCCTAAATTACCCAGATACGCAGTATTTT. Residues: CASSLNYPDTQYF.

The V gene is TRBV18, the J gene TRBJ2-7, with 9 nucleotides matching TRBD2. V trimming: 3 bases; J trimming: 1 base; junction bases outside the gene matches: 7. The CDR3 length is 16 residues. Looked up from germline, CDR1 is KGHSH and CDR2 is LQKENI. The CDR3 sequence: CASSPSQLAGSYEQYF. The CDR3 DNA follows: TGTGCCAGCTCACCGTCTCAACTAGCGGGTTCCTACGAGCAGTACTTC.